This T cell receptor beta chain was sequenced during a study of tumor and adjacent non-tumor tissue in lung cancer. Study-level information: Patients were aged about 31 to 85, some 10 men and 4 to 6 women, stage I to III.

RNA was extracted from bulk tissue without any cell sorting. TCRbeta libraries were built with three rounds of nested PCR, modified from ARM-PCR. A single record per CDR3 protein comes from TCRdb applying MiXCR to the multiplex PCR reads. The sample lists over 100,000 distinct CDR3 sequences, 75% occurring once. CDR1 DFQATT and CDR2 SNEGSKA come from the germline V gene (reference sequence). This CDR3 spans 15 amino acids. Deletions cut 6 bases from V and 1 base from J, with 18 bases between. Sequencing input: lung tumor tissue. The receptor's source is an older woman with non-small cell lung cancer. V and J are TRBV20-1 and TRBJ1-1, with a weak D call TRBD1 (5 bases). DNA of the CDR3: TGCAGTGCCACCAACCCTCGGGACGCGAACACTGAAGCTTTCTTT. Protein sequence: CSATNPRDANTEAFF.